These 12 T cell receptor beta chains came from one sample sequenced in a study of OX40 agonist ivuxolimab in advanced cancers. Method: immunoSEQ multiplex PCR; TCRdb's copy keeps in-frame clones and lacks some. The repertoire holds about 37,000 clones, with about 90% as singletons. Source: CD4+ or CD8+ T cells sorted from blood, taken in a trial of the OX40 agonist ivuxolimab. The source is an adult with an advanced solid tumor such as melanoma, head and neck, liver or kidney cancer.

The chain carries TRBV19 and TRBJ2-6; D is ambiguous. The CDR3 covers 16 residues. Germline V lookup: CDR1 LNHDA, CDR2 SQIVND (reference sequence). Deletions cut 5 bases from V and 0 bases from J, with 11 bases between. The CDR3 is CASSVPPRSGANVLTF. The CDR3 bases are TGTGCCAGTAGTGTCCCCCCTCGCTCTGGGGCCAACGTCCTGACTTTC.

This clone was detected only once. The chain carries TRBV11-2 and TRBJ2-6; D perhaps matches TRBD2 (7 bases). V lost 2 bases and J lost 7, with 21 bases in between. The CDR3 has 18 amino acids. Germline lookup yields CDR1 SGHAT and CDR2 FQNNGV. CDR3 in DNA: TGTGCCAGCAGCTTATCCCGGGGAGGGGGTCTCGGAGCCAACGTCCTGACTTTC. It codes for CASSLSRGGGLGANVLTF. The full variable domain, with the rest looked up from reference TRBV11-2 and TRBJ2-6, is EAGVAQSPRYKIIEKRQSVAFWCNPISGHATLYWYQQILGQGPKLLIQFQNNGVVDDSQLPKDRFSAERLKGVDSTLKIQPAKLEDSAVYLCASSLSRGGGLGANVLTFGAGSRLTVL.

The DNA of the CDR3 is TGTGCCAGCAGTAAGAAGTTGGCCGACCTCGGGAGCACCATATATTTT. It encodes CASSKKLADLGSTIYF. This chain connects TRBV2 to TRBJ1-3, with D hard to call. The CDR3 contains 16 residues. Trimming took off 5 bases at V and 9 bases at J, with 23 bases between the two ends. Germline V gives CDR1 SNHLY, CDR2 FYNNEI.

V gene TRBV6-6 combines with J gene TRBJ2-7; D might be TRBD1 or TRBD2, each matching 5 bases. V was pared by 11 bases and J by 2 bases, with 10 bases between. Germline values: CDR1 MNHNY, CDR2 SVGAGI (reference sequence). The CDR3 is 11 amino acids. The DNA for the CDR3 is TGTGCCGTCGGGGACCCCTACGAGCAGTACTTC. It encodes CAVGDPYEQYF.

This chain joins TRBV2 and TRBJ2-3; possible D gene TRBD1, 5 bases. CDR1 is SNHLY, CDR2 FYNNEI, per germline. The CDR3 covers 15 residues. V lost 5 bases and J 2 bases, leaving 14 bases between the germline ends. This CDR3 is CASSWGTGNTDTQYF. The DNA of the CDR3 is TGTGCCAGCAGTTGGGGAACAGGTAACACAGATACGCAGTATTTT.

Here the CDR3 reads CASSIVSGGGFNYGYTF. The CDR3 region has the DNA TGTGCCAGTAGTATAGTTTCAGGAGGAGGCTTCAACTATGGCTACACCTTC. The V and J genes are TRBV19 and TRBJ1-2; the D is unclear. Per the germline V gene, CDR1 is LNHDA and CDR2 is SQIVND (reference sequence). Trimming left V 1 base short and J 2 bases short, with 17 bases between. There are 17 residues in the CDR3.

This sequence joins TRBV4-1 and TRBJ2-3; 14 bases are a match to TRBD2. Per the germline V gene, CDR1 is MGHRA and CDR2 is YSYEKL. The CDR3 spans 17 residues. The V and J ends lost 0 bases and 10 bases, in that order; junction bases with no gene match: 9. The chain's CDR3 is CASSQEGLAGAELAQYF. The DNA of the CDR3 is TGCGCCAGCAGCCAAGAGGGACTAGCGGGGGCCGAGTTGGCGCAGTATTTT.

The chain is built from TRBV13 and TRBJ2-1; 8 bases map to TRBD2. V lost 6 bases, J lost 2 bases, and 3 bases stayed unmatched. Germline lookup yields CDR1 PRHDT and CDR2 FYEKMQ (reference sequence). The CDR3 is 14 amino acids. The CDR3 protein is CASRERGPYNEQFF. The CDR3 DNA is TGTGCCAGCAGGGAGCGGGGGCCCTACAATGAGCAGTTCTTC. Full variable domain (missing parts from reference TRBV13 and TRBJ2-1): AAGVIQSPRHLIKEKRETATLKCYPIPRHDTVYWYQQGPGQDPQFLISFYEKMQSDKGSIPDRFSAQQFSDYHSELNMSSLELGDSALYFCASRERGPYNEQFFGPGTRLTVL.

This chain links TRBV28 with TRBJ1-2; possibly TRBD1 for D (6 bases). In germline, CDR1 is MDHEN, CDR2 SYDVKM. V was trimmed by 1 base and J by 1 base, leaving 10 bases between them. This CDR3 region has 15 residues. The CDR3 loop reads CASSLSGGLNYGYTF. In nucleotides, the CDR3 is TGTGCCAGCAGTTTATCGGGGGGGCTTAACTATGGCTACACCTTC.

The V gene is TRBV14, the J gene TRBJ1-1, with 7 bases aligning to TRBD1. CDR1 is SGHDN, CDR2 FVKESK, per germline. V lost 4 bases and J lost 2; bases outside the gene matches: 10. The CDR3 is 16 residues long. The CDR3 spells CASSPYPGQKNTEAFF. The CDR3 nucleotides read TGTGCCAGCAGCCCGTATCCGGGACAGAAAAACACTGAAGCTTTCTTT.

The chain joins TRBV5-1 to TRBJ2-2, with 7 bases fitting TRBD1. The junction had 13 bases not matched to a gene; V was cut back by 2 bases and J by 6 bases. CDR1 and CDR2 from the germline V gene are SGHRS and YFSETQ. The CDR3 runs 17 residues. DNA of the CDR3: TGCGCCAGCAGCTTAGGACCGACGACAGGGTACGCCGGGGAGCTGTTTTTT. This gives the protein CASSLGPTTGYAGELFF.

The genes are TRBV6-4 and TRBJ2-7; unclear D gene. Trimming shortened V by 2 bases and J by 4 bases, and 9 bases separated the two germline ends. This CDR3 has 13 residues. Germline V lookup: CDR1 MRHNA, CDR2 SNTAGT. For the CDR3, the DNA is TGTGCCAGCAGTGACGGCCCACGATACGAGCAGTACTTC. This translates into CASSDGPRYEQYF.